This T cell receptor (beta chain) appears in the sequencing data of a study of T cells in Graves' hyperthyroidism and ophthalmopathy. This clonotype was observed a few times. Absent ophthalmopathy progression within 18 months defined stable Graves' hyperthyroidism. Clinical symptoms, serum thyroxine and TRAb, thyroid ultrasound and orbital computed tomography together formed the diagnostic basis. PBMCs were derived from approximately 10 ml fresh peripheral blood. Amplified regions were TCR beta CDR3 sequences from RNA transcripts. The primer set for the first-round RT-PCR of the TCR CDR3 was HTBI. TCRdb re-analysed the multiplex PCR reads in MiXCR, keeping a single row per CDR3 protein. The sample includes some 740,000 distinct CDR3 sequences, 14% of them seen just once. The ends lost 10 bases at V and 0 bases at J; junction bases unmatched: 9. The CDR3 sequence is 15 residues long.

The material sequenced was blood. This sequence joins TRBV12-3 or TRBV12-4 and TRBJ1-3; 7 nucleotides match TRBD1. This TCR was sampled from a woman younger than 30 with Graves' hyperthyroidism. In DNA, the CDR3 is TGTGCCACCGGGACAGACCATACCTCTGGAAACACCATATATTTT. The encoded protein is CATGTDHTSGNTIYF.